The sequence of this T cell receptor (beta chain) was determined in a study of T cells after yellow fever vaccination. Overall study results and limits: Abundant clonotypes from the bulk population could get into FACS-sorted repertoires as contaminants. CD4 and CD8 compartments shared a small share of clonotypes, likely from convergent recombination. The booster response re-showed most primary clones: approximately 97% CD4, 88% CD8.

TCRdb reprocessed the 5' RACE reads with MiXCR, giving one entry per CDR3 protein. The profile shows some 350,000 distinct CDR3 sequences, about 8.7% of them singletons. Germline V gene data show CDR1 as DFQATT and CDR2 as SNEGSKA (reference sequence). Between the trimmed V and J ends, which lost 0 bases and 4 bases, there was a span of 18 bases. The CDR3 has 17 residues. With regard to this clonotype: Its cognate antigen is unknown.

The sample here was PBMCs, taken on the day of the first yellow fever vaccination. The chain recombines TRBV20-1 with TRBJ2-2, with D perhaps matching TRBD1 (6 bases). The source of this sequence is a man between 18 and 29 years old who received the YFV17D yellow fever vaccine. The CDR3 DNA sequence: TGCAGTGCTAGAGATGCCCAGGGGTCCCCCCGCACCGGGGAGCTGTTTTTT. It translates to CSARDAQGSPRTGELFF.